Each of the 32 T cell receptor beta chains below was sequenced from the same sample in a study of somatic mutations in cytotoxic T cells in rheumatoid arthritis. TCRdb keeps only in-frame clones here, not all; method: immunoSEQ multiplex PCR. This sample has tens of thousands of clones; roughly 86% occur once, and the top ten carry around 9%. The source material was CD8+ T cells sorted from blood. The source is an adult with rheumatoid arthritis.

The chain employs TRBV2 and TRBJ2-5; 7 bases are shared with TRBD1. This CDR3 comprises 15 residues. CDR1 is SNHLY and CDR2 is FYNNEI in the germline V gene. This CDR3 reads CVVDGGRGLGETQYF. CDR3 coding DNA: TGTGTCGTAGATGGGGGTAGGGGGCTTGGAGAGACCCAGTACTTC.

The chain recombines TRBV4-1 with TRBJ2-2, with 9 bases that match TRBD2. The CDR3 is 18 amino acids. CDR1 is MGHRA, CDR2 YSYEKL, per germline. Trimming at V came to 4 bases and at J to 1 base, leaving 10 bases not matched to a gene. In nucleotides, the CDR3 is TGCGCCAGCAGCCCAGGGGGAGCGGGGGGACAGAACACCGGGGAGCTGTTTTTT. Protein product: CASSPGGAGGQNTGELFF.

The CDR3 is CASSPANRNSLEQYF. In nucleotides, the CDR3 is TGTGCCAGCTCACCAGCAAACAGAAATAGCCTGGAGCAGTACTTC. V is TRBV18 and J is TRBJ2-7; D remains ambiguous. The CDR3 totals 15 residues. The germline CDR1 and CDR2 sequences are KGHSH and LQKENI. V lost 2 bases to trimming and J lost 7 bases, with 18 bases between them.

This rearrangement joins TRBV6-1 to TRBJ1-2; TRBD1 matches at 8 bases. This CDR3 spans 15 amino acids. Germline CDR1 is MNHNS and CDR2 is SASEGT. Trimming at V came to 3 bases and at J to 4 bases, leaving 7 bases not matched to a gene. CDR3 amino acids: CASSDPRQGSYGYTF. DNA of the CDR3: TGTGCCAGCAGTGACCCTCGACAGGGGTCCTATGGCTACACCTTC.

The CDR3 spells CASSGSTDTQYF. CDR3 sequence (DNA): TGTGCCAGTAGCGGGAGTACAGATACGCAGTATTTT. This chain uses TRBV11-1 with TRBJ2-3, with 9 bases lining up with TRBD2. Germline-derived CDR1 and CDR2 are SGHAT and FQDESV (reference sequence). The V segment lost 9 bases and the J segment 3 bases; nucleotides outside the gene matches: 1. The CDR3 is 12 amino acids.

The chain recombines TRBV11-2 with TRBJ2-7; 8 nucleotides match TRBD1. Germline-derived CDR1 and CDR2 are SGHAT and FQNNGV. V was clipped by 2 bases and J by 7 bases; unmatched bases: 10. There are 15 residues in the CDR3. CDR3 protein: CASSLPGQEVGEQYF. Written as DNA, the CDR3 is TGTGCCAGCAGCTTACCGGGACAGGAGGTAGGGGAGCAGTACTTC.

The chain joins TRBV7-9 to TRBJ2-1; tentatively, D is TRBD2 (5 bases). Germline CDR1 is SEHNR and CDR2 is FQNEAQ (reference sequence). The CDR3 is made up of 15 amino acids. V was clipped by 4 bases and J by 5 bases, with 15 bases between them. In nucleotides, the CDR3 is TGTGCCAGCAGCTCGGACTTCCCGCTAAACAATGAGCAGTTCTTC. This gives the protein CASSSDFPLNNEQFF.

The chain links TRBV7-6 to TRBJ2-7; D gene uncertain. The CDR3 spans 14 residues. The ends were cut back, 4 bases at V and 1 base at J, with 11 bases in the middle. In germline, CDR1 is SGHVS, CDR2 FNYEAQ. In DNA form, the CDR3 reads TGTGCCAGCAGCTGGGGTGGCGGATCCTACGAGCAGTACTTC. Its translation is CASSWGGGSYEQYF. Drawing the rest from reference TRBV7-6 and TRBJ2-7, the complete variable domain is GAGVSQSPRYKVTKRGQDVALRCDPISGHVSLYWYRQALGQGPEFLTYFNYEAQQDKSGLPNDRFSAERPEGSISTLTIQRTEQRDSAMYRCASSWGGGSYEQYFGPGTRLTVT.

The chain couples TRBV9 to TRBJ2-2; TRBD1 or TRBD2 may be the D gene (5 bases each). The CDR3 sequence is 17 residues long. Germline CDR1 and CDR2: SGDLS and YYNGEE. V lost 0 bases, J lost 0 bases, and 12 bases lay in between. The CDR3 nucleotides read TGTGCCAGCAGCGTAGAAGGGACGACCTCGAACACCGGGGAGCTGTTTTTT. It codes for CASSVEGTTSNTGELFF.

The gene calls are TRBV5-1 and TRBJ2-5; 10 bases align to TRBD2. Germline values: CDR1 SGHRS, CDR2 YFSETQ. The ends lost 4 bases at V and 5 bases at J; junction bases unmatched: 5. The CDR3 runs to 14 residues. CDR3 protein: CASSAFSGRETQYF. CDR3 in DNA: TGCGCCAGCAGCGCGTTTAGCGGGAGGGAGACCCAGTACTTC.

V and J are TRBV6-1 and TRBJ1-2; 7 nucleotides agree with TRBD1. Germline V gene lookup returns CDR1 MNHNS and CDR2 SASEGT. With 5 bases clipped from V and 4 bases from J, the junction kept 4 bases outside the gene matches. This CDR3 is built from 13 residues. DNA of the CDR3: TGTGCCAGCAGTCCCGGGACAGTCTATGGCTACACCTTC. The encoded protein is CASSPGTVYGYTF.

The chain is built from TRBV15 and TRBJ1-2, with a tentative D call TRBD1 (6 bases). This CDR3 has 13 residues. Trimming left V 7 bases short and J 2 bases short, with 11 bases between. CDR1 is LNHNV and CDR2 is YYDKDF in the germline V gene (reference sequence). This CDR3 reads CATKRTDNYGYTF. Written as DNA, the CDR3 is TGTGCCACCAAAAGGACAGACAACTATGGCTACACCTTC.

The chain joins TRBV4-2 to TRBJ2-5, with 9 bases matching TRBD2. CDR3 size: 16 residues. From germline, CDR1 is LGHNA and CDR2 YNFKEQ. V shed 1 base and J 4 bases; nucleotides not matched to a gene: 7. The DNA of the CDR3 is TGTGCCAGCAGCCAAGTCGGGCGGGGGGGCGGAGAGACCCAGTACTTC. Its protein product is CASSQVGRGGGETQYF.

This chain uses TRBV19 with TRBJ2-4; the match to TRBD2 covers 10 bases. Per germline, CDR1 LNHDA and CDR2 SQIVND (reference sequence). This CDR3 contains 16 residues. After removal of 5 bases from V and 3 bases from J, the junction contained 7 bases not matched to a gene. CDR3 sequence (DNA): TGTGCCAGTAGTTCCAGCGGGGGGGCGGTCAAAAACATTCAGTACTTC. It specifies CASSSSGGAVKNIQYF.

The J gene is TRBJ2-1, the V gene TRBV11-2; D may match TRBD1 or TRBD2 (6 bases each). CDR1 SGHAT and CDR2 FQNNGV come from the germline V gene. This CDR3 region has 15 residues. V lost 5 bases, J lost 4 bases, and 15 bases lay in between. CDR3 loop: CASSPPGGRYNEQFF. The CDR3 DNA is TGTGCCAGCAGCCCCCCCGGGGGCCGGTACAATGAGCAGTTCTTC.

J is TRBJ1-1 and V is TRBV2; TRBD1 aligns across 7 bases. J was trimmed by 2 bases and V by 6 bases; bases with no gene match: 6. CDR3 length: 14 amino acids. CDR1 is SNHLY and CDR2 is FYNNEI in the germline V gene. CDR3 residues: CASSPRDRNTEAFF. The CDR3 DNA sequence: TGTGCCAGCAGCCCTCGGGACAGAAACACTGAAGCTTTCTTT.

This clone was seen once. The chain combines TRBV9 with TRBJ2-2; 8 bases fit TRBD2. Trimming took 3 bases from V and 2 from J; bases not matched to a gene: 9. CDR3 length equals 17 residues. Germline-derived CDR1 and CDR2 are SGDLS and YYNGEE. As DNA, the CDR3 is TGTGCCAGCAGCGATCCCCGGGCGGGGGGCAACACCGGGGAGCTGTTTTTT. This gives the protein CASSDPRAGGNTGELFF.

The J gene is TRBJ2-5, the V gene TRBV6-4, with 9 bases lining up with TRBD2. Germline CDR1 and CDR2: MRHNA and SNTAGT. The CDR3 is made up of 15 amino acids. V trimming: 4 bases; J trimming: 3 bases; junction bases outside the gene matches: 6. CDR3 in DNA: TGTGCCAGCAGTGTGGGTAGCGGGGGTGAAGAGACCCAGTACTTC. Protein sequence: CASSVGSGGEETQYF.

The gene calls are TRBV7-9 and TRBJ2-1; no clear D. The CDR3 totals 14 residues. From germline, CDR1 is SEHNR and CDR2 FQNEAQ (reference sequence). V was trimmed by 1 base and J by 8 bases, leaving 12 bases between them. The CDR3 nucleotides are TGTGCCAGCAGCTTAGATCCCAGCGACTATGAGCAGTTCTTC. Residues: CASSLDPSDYEQFF.

The CDR3 DNA is TGTGCCAGCAGCACCTCCGGGGGGCTCTCTGAAGCTTTCTTT. Its protein product is CASSTSGGLSEAFF. The V call is TRBV7-9, the J call TRBJ1-1, with TRBD1 as a possible D gene (6 bases). Trimming took off 5 bases at V and 6 bases at J, with 16 bases between the two ends. Germline CDR1 SEHNR, CDR2 FQNEAQ (reference sequence). The CDR3 has 14 amino acids.

This chain uses TRBV27 with TRBJ1-3; perhaps TRBD1 as D (5 bases). The CDR3 has 15 residues. Germline V CDR1 and CDR2: MNHEY, SMNVEV (reference sequence). Trimming stripped 4 bases from V and 0 bases from J, with 10 bases between. CDR3 coding DNA: TGTGCCAGCAGTTCAGGGACCTTCTCTGGAAACACCATATATTTT. Protein product: CASSSGTFSGNTIYF.

The chain employs TRBV18 and TRBJ2-1, with 9 nucleotides matching TRBD2. This CDR3 comprises 15 residues. V gave up 6 bases and J gave up 4 bases; unmatched junction bases: 7. CDR1 and CDR2 (germline): KGHSH, LQKENI. This CDR3 reads CASSSMAGGYNEQFF. The DNA for the CDR3 is TGTGCCAGCTCCTCGATGGCGGGGGGGTACAATGAGCAGTTCTTC.

This clone has only one observation. V is TRBV13 and J is TRBJ2-1, with TRBD1 as a possible D gene (7 bases). The length of the CDR3 is 19 residues. V was pared by 4 bases and J by 9 bases, with 31 bases between. Germline lookup yields CDR1 PRHDT and CDR2 FYEKMQ (reference sequence). The DNA of the CDR3 is TGTGCCAGCAGCTCGATCCGGGACTTTAGCGCTTTAGGGGGCAGTGAGCAGTTCTTC. Translated: CASSSIRDFSALGGSEQFF.

This clone was counted only a few times. The rearrangement links TRBV11-2 to TRBJ2-2; D possibly corresponds to TRBD2 (5 bases). The CDR3 runs 16 residues. V was clipped by 5 bases and J by 5 bases, with 18 bases between them. Germline values: CDR1 SGHAT, CDR2 FQNNGV. The CDR3 nucleotides are TGTGCCAGCAGCCACTCTCCGGGAATGGGAACCGGGGAGCTGTTTTTT. It translates to CASSHSPGMGTGELFF.

This sequence joins TRBV19 and TRBJ2-7, with 7 bases lining up with TRBD1. The length of the CDR3 is 14 residues. Germline trimming cut 6 bases from V and 0 bases from J; bases unmatched to any gene: 5. From germline, CDR1 is LNHDA and CDR2 SQIVND (reference sequence). Written as DNA, the CDR3 is TGTGCCAGTAGCGGGACAGAACGCTCCTACGAGCAGTACTTC. Translated, it gives CASSGTERSYEQYF.

V and J are TRBV7-3 and TRBJ2-1; the D call may be TRBD1 or TRBD2 (5 bases each). The CDR3 sequence is 15 residues long. V was shortened by 4 bases and J by 0 bases, with 10 bases between the two germline ends. CDR1 is SGHTA, CDR2 FQGTGA, per germline. CDR3 region: CASSSGTSSYNEQFF. CDR3 DNA: TGTGCCAGCAGCTCAGGGACGAGCTCCTACAATGAGCAGTTCTTC.

The V gene is TRBV7-3, the J gene TRBJ2-6; TRBD1 matches 7 bases. V lost 5 bases and J lost 2; bases outside the gene matches: 6. Germline V CDR1 and CDR2: SGHTA, FQGTGA. The CDR3 sequence is 16 residues long. CDR3 DNA: TGTGCCAGCAGCCCCTCCAGGGGGACTGGGGCCAACGTCCTGACTTTC. Protein product: CASSPSRGTGANVLTF.

The chain has TRBV2 and TRBJ2-7, with TRBD2 identical over 9 bases. The CDR3 loop spans 17 amino acids. In germline, CDR1 is SNHLY, CDR2 FYNNEI. V gave up 11 bases and J gave up 3 bases; unmatched junction bases: 20. CDR3 nucleotides: TGTGCCTTCGCAGGGCCTAGCGGGATAGATAGAATCTACGAGCAGTACTTC. Its translation is CAFAGPSGIDRIYEQYF.

This clone is judged hyperexpanded (1% or more). The chain couples TRBV19 to TRBJ2-1, with a weak D call TRBD2 (6 bases). Germline CDR1 reads LNHDA; CDR2 reads SQIVND (reference sequence). The length of the CDR3 is 15 residues. The V gene lost 6 bases and the J gene lost 7 bases, with 19 bases spanning the gap. The CDR3 is CASRGGYGASNEQFF. In nucleotides, the CDR3 is TGTGCCAGTAGGGGGGGTTATGGGGCGTCGAATGAGCAGTTCTTC.

The chain uses TRBV6-6 and TRBJ2-5, with D tentatively TRBD2 (6 bases). The CDR3 loop spans 14 amino acids. The germline V gene encodes CDR1 MNHNY and CDR2 SVGAGI (reference sequence). The V end was cut by 6 bases, the J end by 5 bases, with 16 bases between. The DNA for the CDR3 is TGTGCCAGCAGGGACTACGATCCGCCGGAGACCCAGTACTTC. Protein product: CASRDYDPPETQYF.

This clone occurred a few times. V and J are TRBV5-4 and TRBJ1-6; TRBD1 matches at 10 bases. V gave up 4 bases and J gave up 10 bases; unmatched junction bases: 8. The V gene's germline CDR1 is SGHNT and CDR2 YYREEE (reference sequence). This CDR3 region has 15 residues. The CDR3 loop is CASSVEGQGYSPLHF. Here the CDR3 DNA reads TGTGCCAGCAGCGTCGAGGGACAGGGGTACTCACCCCTCCACTTT.

This sequence joins TRBV28 and TRBJ2-2; perhaps D is TRBD1 or TRBD2 (5 bases each). The germline V gene has CDR1 MDHEN and CDR2 SYDVKM. The CDR3 is 15 residues long. The V end lost 3 bases, the J end lost 6 bases, and 14 bases lay between the germline ends. DNA of the CDR3: TGTGCCAGCAGTTTTGAGGGGCAGGGTGCCGGGGAGCTGTTTTTT. Protein product: CASSFEGQGAGELFF.